This passage covers 27 T cell receptor beta chains from one sample sequenced in a study of T cells after yellow fever vaccination. TCRdb passed the 5' RACE reads through MiXCR, listing each CDR3 protein once. The top ten clones hold about 25% of a sample with around 330,000 distinct CDR3 sequences, 3.6% of them seen once. Sequencing was performed on PBMCs, taken on the day of the yellow fever booster vaccination. Source of these receptors: a man younger than 30 who received the YFV17D yellow fever vaccine.

CDR3 DNA: TGTGCCACCAGTGACTCCCGGGACAGGACAGATACGCAGTATTTT. This sequence encodes CATSDSRDRTDTQYF. J is TRBJ2-3 and V is TRBV24-1; TRBD1 agrees at 8 bases. Germline-derived CDR1 and CDR2 are KGHDR and SFDVKD. After removal of 4 bases from V and 3 bases from J, the junction contained 5 bases not matched to a gene. The CDR3 has 15 amino acids.

This clonotype has at least ten counts. V and J are TRBV7-3 and TRBJ2-2; D is perhaps TRBD1 (6 bases). Trimming removed 2 bases at V and 3 bases at J, with 16 bases between. The germline gives CDR1 SGHTA, CDR2 FQGTGA. CDR3 size: 17 residues. The DNA for the CDR3 is TGTGCCAGCAGCTTACACAGGGTAAACGGTGACACCGGGGAGCTGTTTTTT. Translating gives CASSLHRVNGDTGELFF.

This clonotype was found many times. The chain is built from TRBV5-1 and TRBJ2-4; 9 nucleotides line up with TRBD2. This CDR3 contains 13 residues. V lost 0 bases, J lost 15 bases, and 7 bases stayed unmatched. In germline, CDR1 is SGHRS, CDR2 YFSETQ. The CDR3 here is CASSLEGGGARYF. The CDR3, as DNA: TGCGCCAGCAGCTTGGAAGGCGGGGGGGCCCGGTACTTC.

This clonotype was counted a few times. The chain uses TRBV5-1 and TRBJ2-1; D might be TRBD1 (5 bases). Trimming pared 4 bases from V and 9 bases from J, leaving 26 bases between. Germline assignment: CDR1 SGHRS and CDR2 YFSETQ. The CDR3 covers 17 residues. This CDR3 is CASSGSPGDSFEFEQFF. For the CDR3, the DNA is TGCGCCAGCAGCGGAAGCCCCGGAGACAGCTTCGAGTTTGAGCAGTTCTTC.

Only one count was recorded for this clonotype. As DNA, the CDR3 is TGTGCCAGCAGCCCAGGGACAGCATTAGCGGAGACCCAGTACTTC. This sequence encodes CASSPGTALAETQYF. The chain uses TRBV7-7 and TRBJ2-5; TRBD1 aligns across 7 bases. The germline V gene encodes CDR1 SSHAT and CDR2 FNYEAQ (reference sequence). Losses at the gene ends were 5 bases for V and 5 bases for J; bases not matched to a gene: 11. The CDR3 totals 15 residues.

The sample holds a few counts of this clonotype. V gene TRBV5-1 combines with J gene TRBJ1-2; no reliable D call. Germline loops: CDR1 SGHRS, CDR2 YFSETQ. V gave up 0 bases and J gave up 8 bases, with 11 bases separating them. The CDR3 sequence is 13 residues long. The CDR3 sequence is CASSLGLGRGYTF. The CDR3 region has the DNA TGCGCCAGCAGCTTGGGTCTTGGACGGGGCTACACCTTC.

This clonotype has a handful of counts. The chain links TRBV5-6 to TRBJ2-2; 7 bases are shared with TRBD1. The trim removed 0 bases at V and 8 bases at J, leaving 16 bases unmatched. Germline lookup yields CDR1 SGHDT and CDR2 YYEEEE. This CDR3 is built from 18 residues. The CDR3 protein is CASSLALGQAFRPGELFF. The CDR3 DNA reads TGTGCCAGCAGCTTGGCCTTAGGACAGGCATTCCGGCCGGGGGAGCTGTTTTTT.

This clonotype has ten or more counts. The V and J genes are TRBV7-2 and TRBJ2-6; possibly TRBD1 for D (6 bases). V dropped 7 bases and J dropped 0 bases, with 16 bases sitting between them. This CDR3 is 17 amino acids long. Germline V lookup: CDR1 SGHTA, CDR2 FQGNSA. In nucleotides, the CDR3 is TGTGCCAGCACCCGGGACATGGTCTCCTCTGGGGCCAACGTCCTGACTTTC. Protein: CASTRDMVSSGANVLTF.

Ten or more counts support this clonotype. J is TRBJ2-1 and V is TRBV6-1, with 9 positions matching TRBD2. The CDR3 runs 15 residues. Germline assignment: CDR1 MNHNS and CDR2 SASEGT. V lost 3 bases and J lost 8; bases outside the gene matches: 8. The CDR3 bases are TGTGCCAGCAGTGAGAGTAGCGGGGGTCCGGATGAGCAGTTCTTC. This codes for CASSESSGGPDEQFF.

The J gene is TRBJ2-1, the V gene TRBV7-2, with TRBD1 matching 8 bases. The CDR3 contains 17 residues. CDR1 and CDR2 from the germline V gene are SGHTA and FQGNSA. V trimming: 5 bases; J trimming: 5 bases; junction bases outside the gene matches: 14. The CDR3 here is CASSPRAPGQENNEQFF. CDR3 sequence (DNA): TGTGCCAGCAGCCCCAGGGCCCCGGGACAGGAGAACAATGAGCAGTTCTTC. Supplemented by reference TRBV7-2 and TRBJ2-1, the full variable domain reads GAGVSQSPSNKVTEKGKDVELRCDPISGHTALYWYRQSLGQGLEFLIYFQGNSAPDKSGLPSDRFSAERTGGSVSTLTIQRTQQEDSAVYLCASSPRAPGQENNEQFFGPGTRLTVL.

In this sample, this clonotype turned up many times. The chain uses TRBV9 and TRBJ2-5; the D call may be TRBD1 or TRBD2 (5 bases each). This CDR3 spans 14 amino acids. Germline loops: CDR1 SGDLS, CDR2 YYNGEE. V lost 0 bases, J lost 1 base, and 7 bases lay in between. The CDR3 reads CASSVGGAQETQYF. The CDR3 nucleotides read TGTGCCAGCAGCGTAGGAGGGGCCCAAGAGACCCAGTACTTC.

The J gene is TRBJ2-7, the V gene TRBV7-2; 7 bases agree with TRBD1. V shed 1 base and J 2 bases; nucleotides not matched to a gene: 2. This CDR3 spans 14 amino acids. Germline V gives CDR1 SGHTA, CDR2 FQGNSA. CDR3 loop: CASSLVGQTYEQYV. The CDR3 nucleotides are TGTGCCAGCAGCTTAGTGGGACAGACCTACGAGCAGTACGTC.

At least ten counts were recorded for this clonotype. The chain has TRBV15 and TRBJ1-1, with TRBD1 matching over 10 bases. The CDR3 covers 18 residues. The V segment lost 0 bases and the J segment 1 base; nucleotides outside the gene matches: 8. From germline, CDR1 is LNHNV and CDR2 YYDKDF (reference sequence). The chain's CDR3 is CATSRDRRDRGQNTEAFF. As DNA, the CDR3 is TGTGCCACCAGCAGAGATAGAAGGGACAGGGGACAGAACACTGAAGCTTTCTTT.

This clonotype was counted only a few times. The V gene is TRBV5-1, the J gene TRBJ2-7; D possibly matches TRBD1 or TRBD2 (5 bases each). The ends were cut back, 3 bases at V and 2 bases at J, with 18 bases in the middle. The CDR3 consists of 16 residues. The germline CDR1 and CDR2 sequences are SGHRS and YFSETQ. CDR3 protein: CASSYTGTPTPYEQYF. Here the CDR3 DNA reads TGCGCCAGCAGCTACACCGGGACCCCGACTCCCTACGAGCAGTACTTC.

This clonotype was seen ten or more times. The chain links TRBV10-3 to TRBJ2-5, with D maybe TRBD2 (6 bases). The CDR3 covers 13 residues. The V end lost 11 bases, the J end lost 0 bases, and 13 bases lay between the germline ends. In germline, CDR1 is ENHRY, CDR2 SYGVKD. The CDR3 region has the DNA TGTGCCGTGGGTTCTAGCGACCAAGAGACCCAGTACTTC. Translation: CAVGSSDQETQYF.

The table lists this clonotype with many counts. The chain combines TRBV5-1 with TRBJ1-1, with D possibly being TRBD1 (5 bases). Between the trimmed V and J ends, which lost 6 bases and 6 bases, there was a span of 18 bases. CDR3 size: 14 residues. CDR1 is SGHRS, CDR2 YFSETQ, per germline. The CDR3 loop is CASTPHGGSPEAFF. CDR3 sequence (DNA): TGCGCCAGCACCCCCCATGGGGGTTCCCCTGAAGCTTTCTTT.

This clonotype appeared many times. The gene calls are TRBV27 and TRBJ2-3; 10 positions match TRBD1. V gave up 3 bases and J gave up 4 bases; unmatched junction bases: 10. This CDR3 region has 17 residues. CDR1 is MNHEY, CDR2 SMNVEV, per germline (reference sequence). Written as DNA, the CDR3 is TGTGCCAGCAGTTTTCAGACGACAGGGGGCGACGCAGATACGCAGTATTTT. This encodes CASSFQTTGGDADTQYF.

The chain links TRBV4-1 to TRBJ2-1; D is perhaps TRBD1 (5 bases). Per germline, CDR1 MGHRA and CDR2 YSYEKL. The V and J ends lost 0 bases and 8 bases respectively, with 14 bases between them. CDR3 length: 15 amino acids. In DNA form, the CDR3 reads TGCGCCAGCAGCCAAGATAGGCAGGGATGGGATGAGCAGTTCTTC. Amino acid sequence: CASSQDRQGWDEQFF.

At least ten counts were recorded for this clonotype. The gene calls are TRBV7-8 and TRBJ2-3; TRBD2 might be the D (6 bases). CDR3 length equals 17 residues. CDR1 and CDR2 (germline): SGHVS, FQNEAQ. V was shortened by 5 bases and J by 7 bases, with 25 bases between the two germline ends. The CDR3 coding sequence is TGTGCCAGCAGCCCAGCAACACGCGGGACTGAAAGAAATACGCAGTATTTT. Protein product: CASSPATRGTERNTQYF.

This clonotype occurred a few times. The chain employs TRBV5-4 and TRBJ2-1, with D unresolved. V shed 6 bases and J shed 1 base, with 14 bases lying between them. The CDR3 covers 15 residues. Germline loops: CDR1 SGHNT, CDR2 YYREEE (reference sequence). The CDR3 is CASNTGSRSYNEQFF. CDR3 nucleotides: TGTGCCAGCAACACTGGCTCACGGTCCTACAATGAGCAGTTCTTC.

This clonotype was counted only a few times. The CDR3 DNA is TGTGCCAGCAGCCCGCCCTGGGGCCTGAACACCGGGGAGCTGTTTTTT. It is translated as CASSPPWGLNTGELFF. The chain has TRBV12-3 or TRBV12-4 and TRBJ2-2; a possible D gene is TRBD1 (5 bases). CDR3 length equals 16 residues. The ends were cut back, 6 bases at V and 1 base at J, with 15 bases in the middle.

V gene TRBV10-2 combines with J gene TRBJ1-6, with TRBD1 as a possible D gene (6 bases). Trimming removed 0 bases at V and 9 bases at J, with 9 bases between. The CDR3 is 14 residues long. CDR1 is WSHSY, CDR2 SAAADI, per germline. CDR3 nucleotides: TGCGCCAGCAGTGAGTCGGGGGCGAGTTCACCCCTCCACTTT. This codes for CASSESGASSPLHF.

On this clonotype: One end of the junction fails to match germline, which may point to a read error. V and J are TRBV5-1 and TRBJ2-5; D perhaps matches TRBD1 (5 bases). Germline V gene sequence: CDR1 SGHRS, CDR2 YFSETQ. CDR3 length equals 14 residues. The CDR3 region is CASSRAGPQGTQYF. The CDR3, as DNA: TGCGCCAGCAGTAGGGCAGGGCCACAAGGGACCCAGTACTTC.

The sample holds a few counts of this clonotype. The V and J genes are TRBV5-1 and TRBJ1-2; D may be TRBD1 (5 bases). The V end was cut by 0 bases, the J end by 3 bases, with 15 bases between. The CDR3 length is 16 residues. Germline-derived CDR1 and CDR2 are SGHRS and YFSETQ. For the CDR3, the DNA is TGCGCCAGCAGCTTGGCCGTCGGGGCGGGGCACTATGGCTACACCTTC. The encoded protein is CASSLAVGAGHYGYTF.

The V and J genes are TRBV4-1 and TRBJ2-7, with a tentative D call TRBD1 (5 bases). Trimming took 1 base from V and 4 from J, leaving 14 bases between them. CDR1 MGHRA and CDR2 YSYEKL come from the germline V gene. The CDR3 runs 15 residues. CDR3 sequence: CASSQGQSRLYEQYF. CDR3 nucleotides: TGCGCCAGCAGCCAAGGACAGAGCCGATTGTACGAGCAGTACTTC.

This clonotype was seen only a few times. The chain joins TRBV20-1 to TRBJ2-3; 11 nucleotides align to TRBD2. The CDR3 covers 16 residues. Trimming cost V 5 bases and J 5 bases; bases outside gene matches: 12. CDR1 and CDR2 from the germline V gene are DFQATT and SNEGSKA (reference sequence). DNA of the CDR3: TGCAGTGCTCAAAAGGGGACTAGCGGTTCTGAAGATACGCAGTATTTT. Protein product: CSAQKGTSGSEDTQYF.

A few counts support this clonotype. The chain links TRBV20-1 to TRBJ2-1, with 9 nucleotides matching TRBD2. V trimming: 0 bases; J trimming: 0 bases; junction bases outside the gene matches: 12. The CDR3 runs 19 residues. Germline V gene data show CDR1 as DFQATT and CDR2 as SNEGSKA (reference sequence). The CDR3 region is CSAREVRAGGRFSYNEQFF. As DNA, the CDR3 is TGCAGTGCTAGAGAGGTTCGAGCGGGGGGCCGTTTCTCCTACAATGAGCAGTTCTTC.